The present entry profiles one T cell receptor (beta chain) with its context. Its antigen remains unknown. Treatment in this sample: approximately nine-day PBMC culture with coronavirus spike peptide pools or control peptides (ViraFEST assay). According to the study, CD4+ T cells from the unexposed donor were gathered ahead of the COVID-19 pandemic (2011-2018). Per the germline V gene, CDR1 is MGHDK and CDR2 is SYGVNS. The CDR3 extends over 14 amino acids. V gave up 4 bases and J gave up 2 bases, with 11 bases separating them. The Oncomine TCR Beta short-read assay was applied to DNA of cultured CD4+ T cells. Extraction of genomic DNA was performed on cultured CD4+ T cells. One entry per CDR3 protein, called by TCRdb with MiXCR from the PCR reads. The sample has about 7,000 distinct CDR3 sequences, 30% to 40% seen once. This entry comes from a study of vaccination and CD4 T cells after COVID-19.

Material: CD4+ T cells from blood, cultured in vitro. The sequence was obtained from a human donor in good health. The V call is TRBV25-1, the J call TRBJ1-2; the D is unclear. CDR3 in amino acids: CASSAHGRNYGYTF. CDR3 coding DNA: TGTGCCAGCAGTGCCCACGGGAGGAACTATGGCTACACCTTC.